This note documents a single T cell receptor (beta chain) sequence. The data were taken from a study of T cell responses to AZD1222 COVID-19 vaccine. Sequenced by immunoSEQ multiplex PCR; TCRdb stores in-frame clones only, minus some. The sample includes approximately 100,000 clones, approximately 91% of them seen just once. CDR1 is LNHDA and CDR2 is SQIVND in the germline V gene (reference sequence). The CDR3 runs 14 residues. V was clipped by 3 bases and J by 3 bases, with 11 bases between them. The TCR sequence derives from an adult in good health. The sample was peripheral blood, taken on day 0 of MenACWY control vaccination. The chain employs TRBV19 and TRBJ1-2, with D tentatively TRBD1 (5 bases). The CDR3 here is CASSIGGAYYGYTF. The CDR3 coding sequence is TGTGCCAGTAGTATCGGAGGGGCCTACTATGGCTACACCTTC.